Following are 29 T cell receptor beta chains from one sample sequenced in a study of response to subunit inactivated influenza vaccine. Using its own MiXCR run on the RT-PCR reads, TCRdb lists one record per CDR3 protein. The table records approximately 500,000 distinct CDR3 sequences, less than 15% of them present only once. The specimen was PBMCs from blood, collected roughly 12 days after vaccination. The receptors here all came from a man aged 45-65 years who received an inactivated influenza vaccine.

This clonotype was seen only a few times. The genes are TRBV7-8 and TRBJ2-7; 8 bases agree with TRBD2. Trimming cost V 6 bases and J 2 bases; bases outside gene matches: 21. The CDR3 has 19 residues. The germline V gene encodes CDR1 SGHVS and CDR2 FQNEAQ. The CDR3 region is CASSGYLTSAKPPTYEQYF. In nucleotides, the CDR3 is TGTGCCAGCAGTGGATACCTGACTAGCGCAAAACCTCCCACCTACGAGCAGTACTTC.

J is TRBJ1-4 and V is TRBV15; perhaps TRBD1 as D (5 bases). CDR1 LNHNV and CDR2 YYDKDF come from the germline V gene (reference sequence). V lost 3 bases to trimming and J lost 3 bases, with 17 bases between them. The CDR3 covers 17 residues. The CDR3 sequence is CATSSKDRGHSNEKLFF. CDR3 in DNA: TGTGCCACCAGCAGCAAAGACCGCGGACACTCTAATGAAAAACTGTTTTTT.

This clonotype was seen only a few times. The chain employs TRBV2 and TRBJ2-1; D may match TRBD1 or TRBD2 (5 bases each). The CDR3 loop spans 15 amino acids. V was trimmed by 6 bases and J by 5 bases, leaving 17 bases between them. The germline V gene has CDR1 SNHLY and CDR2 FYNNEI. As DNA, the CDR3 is TGTGCCAGCAGATGGGGGACCACCCCGCACAATGAGCAGTTCTTC. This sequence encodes CASRWGTTPHNEQFF.

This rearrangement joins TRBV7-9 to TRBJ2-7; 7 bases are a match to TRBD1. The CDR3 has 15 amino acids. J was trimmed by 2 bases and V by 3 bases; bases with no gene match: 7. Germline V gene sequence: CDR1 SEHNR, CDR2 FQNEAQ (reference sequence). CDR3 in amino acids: CASSFDRALPYEQYF. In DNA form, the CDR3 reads TGTGCCAGCAGCTTCGACAGGGCCCTACCCTACGAGCAGTACTTC.

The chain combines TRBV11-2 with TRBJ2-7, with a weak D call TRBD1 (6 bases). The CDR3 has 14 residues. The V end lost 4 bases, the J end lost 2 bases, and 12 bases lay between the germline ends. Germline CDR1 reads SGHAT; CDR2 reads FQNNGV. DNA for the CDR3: TGTGCCAGCAGCTCAGGACAGTACCCCTACGAGCAGTACTTC. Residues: CASSSGQYPYEQYF.

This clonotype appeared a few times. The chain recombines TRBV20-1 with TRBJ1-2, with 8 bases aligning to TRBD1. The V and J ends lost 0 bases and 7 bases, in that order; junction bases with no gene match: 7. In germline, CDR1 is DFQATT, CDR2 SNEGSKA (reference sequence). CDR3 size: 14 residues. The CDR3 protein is CSARDLTGGGGYTF. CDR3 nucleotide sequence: TGCAGTGCTAGAGATCTAACAGGGGGTGGTGGCTACACCTTC.

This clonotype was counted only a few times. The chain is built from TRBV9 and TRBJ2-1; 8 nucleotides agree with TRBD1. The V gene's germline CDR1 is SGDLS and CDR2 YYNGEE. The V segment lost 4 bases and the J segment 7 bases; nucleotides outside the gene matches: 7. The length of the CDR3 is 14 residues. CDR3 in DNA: TGTGCCAGCAGCCCCGCCAGGGGGCCGAATGAGCAGTTCTTC. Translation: CASSPARGPNEQFF.

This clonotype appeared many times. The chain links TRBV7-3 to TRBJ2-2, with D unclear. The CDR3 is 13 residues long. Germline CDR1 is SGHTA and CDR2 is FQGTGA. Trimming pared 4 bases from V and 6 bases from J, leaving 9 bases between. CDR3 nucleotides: TGTGCCAGCAGCTCGGCCGTCGCCGGGGAGCTGTTTTTT. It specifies CASSSAVAGELFF.

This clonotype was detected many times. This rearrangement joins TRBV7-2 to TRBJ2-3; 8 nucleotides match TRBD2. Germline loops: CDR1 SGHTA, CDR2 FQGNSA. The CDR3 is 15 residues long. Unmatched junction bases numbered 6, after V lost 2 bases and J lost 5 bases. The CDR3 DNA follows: TGTGCCAGCAGCTTAATAGCGGGACATGGAGATACGCAGTATTTT. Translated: CASSLIAGHGDTQYF.

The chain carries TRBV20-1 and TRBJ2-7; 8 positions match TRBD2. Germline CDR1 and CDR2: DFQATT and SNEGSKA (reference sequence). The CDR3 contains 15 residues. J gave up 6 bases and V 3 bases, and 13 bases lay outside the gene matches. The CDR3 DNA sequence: TGCAGTGCTAGGGAGCCGGGACTAGGGGACCTCGAGCAGTACTTC. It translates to CSAREPGLGDLEQYF.

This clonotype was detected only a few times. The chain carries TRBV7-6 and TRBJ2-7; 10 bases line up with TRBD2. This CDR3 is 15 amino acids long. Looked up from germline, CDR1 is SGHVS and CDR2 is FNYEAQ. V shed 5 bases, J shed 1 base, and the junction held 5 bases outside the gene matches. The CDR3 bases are TGTGCCAGCAGCACTACTAGCGGGAAATCCTACGAGCAGTACTTC. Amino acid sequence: CASSTTSGKSYEQYF.

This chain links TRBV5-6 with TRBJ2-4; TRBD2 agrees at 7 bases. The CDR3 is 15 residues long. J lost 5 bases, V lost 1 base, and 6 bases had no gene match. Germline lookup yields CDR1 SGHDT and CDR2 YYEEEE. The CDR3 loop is CASSLFSLAENIQYF. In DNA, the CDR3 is TGTGCCAGCAGCTTGTTTAGCCTAGCGGAAAACATTCAGTACTTC.

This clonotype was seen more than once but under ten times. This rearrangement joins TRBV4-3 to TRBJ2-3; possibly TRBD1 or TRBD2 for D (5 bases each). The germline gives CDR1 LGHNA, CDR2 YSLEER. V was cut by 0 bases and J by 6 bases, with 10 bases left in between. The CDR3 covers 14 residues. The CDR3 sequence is CASSQDMGEDTQYF. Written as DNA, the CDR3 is TGCGCCAGCAGCCAAGATATGGGGGAGGATACGCAGTATTTT.

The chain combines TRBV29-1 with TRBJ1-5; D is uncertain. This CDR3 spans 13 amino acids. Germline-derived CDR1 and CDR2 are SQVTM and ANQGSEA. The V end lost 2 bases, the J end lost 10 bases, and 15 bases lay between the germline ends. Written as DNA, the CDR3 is TGCAGCGTTGAAATAGGGAAGGAGATCCCCCAGCATTTT. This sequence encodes CSVEIGKEIPQHF.

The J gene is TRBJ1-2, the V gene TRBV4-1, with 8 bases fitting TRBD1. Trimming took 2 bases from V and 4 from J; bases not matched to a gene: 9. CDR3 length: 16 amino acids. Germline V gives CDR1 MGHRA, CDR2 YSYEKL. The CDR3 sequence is CASSQLFGQGVYGYTF. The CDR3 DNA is TGCGCCAGCAGCCAACTCTTCGGACAGGGAGTCTATGGCTACACCTTC.

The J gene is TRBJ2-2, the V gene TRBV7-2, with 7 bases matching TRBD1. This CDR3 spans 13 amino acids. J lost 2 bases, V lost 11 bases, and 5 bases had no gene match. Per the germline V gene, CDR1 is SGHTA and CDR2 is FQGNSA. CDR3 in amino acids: CAERQGNTGELFF. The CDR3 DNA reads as TGTGCCGAGAGACAGGGTAACACCGGGGAGCTGTTTTTT.

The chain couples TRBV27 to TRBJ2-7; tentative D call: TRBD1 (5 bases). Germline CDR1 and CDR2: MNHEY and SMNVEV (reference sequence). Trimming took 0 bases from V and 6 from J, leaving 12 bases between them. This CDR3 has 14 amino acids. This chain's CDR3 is CASSLSGRVGEQYF. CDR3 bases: TGTGCCAGCAGTTTATCGGGCAGGGTCGGCGAGCAGTACTTC.

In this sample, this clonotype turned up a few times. Here the CDR3 DNA reads TGTGCCAGCCGTGCGATAGCAGCAACTAGCACAGATACGCAGTATTTT. As protein: CASRAIAATSTDTQYF. This chain uses TRBV7-2 with TRBJ2-3, with D uncertain. Per germline, CDR1 SGHTA and CDR2 FQGNSA. The CDR3 extends over 16 amino acids. Trimming took off 8 bases at V and 0 bases at J, with 18 bases between the two ends.

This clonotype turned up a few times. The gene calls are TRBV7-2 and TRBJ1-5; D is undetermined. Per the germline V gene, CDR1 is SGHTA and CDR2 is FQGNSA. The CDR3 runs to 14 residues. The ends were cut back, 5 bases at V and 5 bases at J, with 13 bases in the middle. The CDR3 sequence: CASSQPDVYQPQHF. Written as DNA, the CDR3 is TGTGCCAGCAGCCAACCGGACGTGTATCAGCCCCAGCATTTT.

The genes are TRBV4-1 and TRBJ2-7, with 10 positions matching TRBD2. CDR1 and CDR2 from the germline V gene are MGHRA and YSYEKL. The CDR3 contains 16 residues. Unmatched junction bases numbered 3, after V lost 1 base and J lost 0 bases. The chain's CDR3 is CASSQVSSGGSYEQYF. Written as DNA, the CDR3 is TGCGCCAGCAGCCAAGTCTCTAGCGGGGGCTCCTACGAGCAGTACTTC.

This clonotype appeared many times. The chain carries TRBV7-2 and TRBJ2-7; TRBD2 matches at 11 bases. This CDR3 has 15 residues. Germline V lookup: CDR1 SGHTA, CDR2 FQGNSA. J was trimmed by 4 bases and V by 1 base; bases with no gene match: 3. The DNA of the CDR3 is TGTGCCAGCAGCTTAGTGACTAGCGGGATATACGAGCAGTACTTC. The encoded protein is CASSLVTSGIYEQYF.

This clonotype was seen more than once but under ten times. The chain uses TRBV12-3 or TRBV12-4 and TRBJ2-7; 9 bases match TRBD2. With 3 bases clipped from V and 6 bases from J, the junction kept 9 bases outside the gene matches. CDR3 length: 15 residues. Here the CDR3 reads CASSFEASGALEQYF. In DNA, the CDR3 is TGTGCCAGCAGTTTCGAAGCTAGCGGGGCTCTCGAGCAGTACTTC.

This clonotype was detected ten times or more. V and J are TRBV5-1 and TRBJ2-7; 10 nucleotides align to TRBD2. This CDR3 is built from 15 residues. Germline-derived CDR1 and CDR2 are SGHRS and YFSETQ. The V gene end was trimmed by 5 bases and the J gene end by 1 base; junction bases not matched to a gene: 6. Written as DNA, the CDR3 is TGCGCCAGCAGTTACCTAGCGGGAGATTCCTACGAGCAGTACTTC. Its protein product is CASSYLAGDSYEQYF.

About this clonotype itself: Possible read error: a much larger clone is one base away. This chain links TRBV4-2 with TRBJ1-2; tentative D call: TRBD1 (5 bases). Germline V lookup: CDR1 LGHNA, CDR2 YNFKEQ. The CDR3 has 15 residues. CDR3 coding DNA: TGTGCCAGCAGCCAAGAATTTGGGGGAGGCTATAGCTACACCTTC. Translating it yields CASSQEFGGGYSYTF.

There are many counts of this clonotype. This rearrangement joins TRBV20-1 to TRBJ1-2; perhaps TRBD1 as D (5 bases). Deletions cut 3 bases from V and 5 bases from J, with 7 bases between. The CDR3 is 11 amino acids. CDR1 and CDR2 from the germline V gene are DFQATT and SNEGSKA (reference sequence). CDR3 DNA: TGCAGTGCTAGCCGGGGGTATGGCTACACCTTC. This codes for CSASRGYGYTF.

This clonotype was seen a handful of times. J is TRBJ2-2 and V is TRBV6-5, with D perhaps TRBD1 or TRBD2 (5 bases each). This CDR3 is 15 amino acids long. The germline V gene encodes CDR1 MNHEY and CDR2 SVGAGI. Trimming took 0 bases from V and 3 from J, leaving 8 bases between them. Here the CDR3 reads CASSYSGAYTGELFF. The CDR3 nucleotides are TGTGCCAGCAGTTACTCCGGGGCCTACACCGGGGAGCTGTTTTTT.

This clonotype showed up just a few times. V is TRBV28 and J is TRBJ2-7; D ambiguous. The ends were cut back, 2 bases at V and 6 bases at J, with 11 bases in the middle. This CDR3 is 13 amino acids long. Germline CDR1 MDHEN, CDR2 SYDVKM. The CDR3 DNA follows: TGTGCCAGCAGTTTAACTTTCAGGAGCGAGCAGTACTTC. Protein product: CASSLTFRSEQYF.

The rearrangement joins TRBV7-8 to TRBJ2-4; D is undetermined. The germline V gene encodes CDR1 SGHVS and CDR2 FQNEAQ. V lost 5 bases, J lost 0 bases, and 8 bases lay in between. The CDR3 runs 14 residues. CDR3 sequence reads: CASSTTVAKNIQYF. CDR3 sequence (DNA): TGTGCCAGCAGCACCACAGTAGCCAAAAACATTCAGTACTTC.

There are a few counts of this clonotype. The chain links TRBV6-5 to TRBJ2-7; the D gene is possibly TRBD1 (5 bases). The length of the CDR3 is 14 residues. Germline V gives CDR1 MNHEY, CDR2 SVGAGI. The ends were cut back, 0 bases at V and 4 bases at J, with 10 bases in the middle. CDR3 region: CASSYSGQTYEQYF. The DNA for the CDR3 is TGTGCCAGCAGTTACTCGGGGCAGACATACGAGCAGTACTTC.